This is a list of T cell receptor beta chains from one sample in a study of T-cell reconstitution after alpha-beta-depleted transplantation in children. One entry per CDR3 protein, called by TCRdb with MiXCR from the PCR reads. In the table there are about 460,000 distinct CDR3 sequences, over 10% of which are singletons. The sample in question was PBMCs, mostly from graft donor cells, obtained 180 days after TCRalphabeta/CD19-depleted stem cell transplant. Receptors were obtained from a female patient aged 2 to 10 who had a stem cell transplant for aplastic anemia, so the T cells may come from the graft donor. CDR3s leave out the opening cysteine and the closing phenylalanine or tryptophan.

ASSGLAIRGAYNEQF	TRBV5-4	TRBJ2-1
SARAVTSGRAHEQF	TRBV20-1	TRBJ2-1
ASSPRPASPSTDTQY	TRBV4-3	TRBJ2-3
ASSVGSGPNTEAF	TRBV11-3	TRBJ1-1
ATSDLPTSGRAHEQF	TRBV24-1	TRBJ2-1
TSRQGQQPQH	TRBV6-6	TRBJ1-5
ASSPPRGLNTEAF	TRBV12-3/TRBV12-4	TRBJ1-1
ASSLDTGTSGSNEQF	TRBV11-3	TRBJ2-1
ASSSLTATNEKLF	TRBV18	TRBJ1-4
ASSQDGGPNEQF	TRBV4-3	TRBJ2-1
ASSRVAGDLDEQY	TRBV7-2	TRBJ2-7
ASSLEGIVATEAF	TRBV5-1	TRBJ1-1
ASSDGTGGRRQPQH	TRBV6-2/TRBV6-3	TRBJ1-5
SASRAGGGTDTQY	TRBV20-1	TRBJ2-3
ASSPWGAPNTGELF	TRBV18	TRBJ2-2
ASSDPGQFSYNEQF	TRBV6-1	TRBJ2-1
SVGYTLAKNIQY	TRBV29-1	TRBJ2-4
ASSPNQISNRDSLF	TRBV7-3	TRBJ2-1
AITGTDTYEQY	TRBV10-3	TRBJ2-7
ASSIPSGNHNEQF	TRBV19	TRBJ2-1
ASSTRGQGRKEQF	TRBV6-1	TRBJ2-1
ASSEWRAGNYGYT	TRBV25-1	TRBJ1-2
ASSFPSFNQPQH	TRBV28	TRBJ1-5
ASSLKGFAGELF	TRBV12-3/TRBV12-4	TRBJ2-2
ASSTSWTGDQQHGYT	TRBV9	TRBJ1-2
SARGIGYEQY	TRBV20-1	TRBJ2-7
ASRKGLTGAPSTEAF	TRBV6-2/TRBV6-3	TRBJ1-1
ASSEYGGHYGYT	TRBV25-1	TRBJ1-2
ATSRDRSGTQQETQY	TRBV15	TRBJ2-5
SASQTSNYGYT	TRBV20-1	TRBJ1-2
ASSSGPPDTGELF	TRBV28	TRBJ2-2
SARPGAGSYNEQF	TRBV20-1	TRBJ2-1
ASSPRGGTGANIQY	TRBV11-2	TRBJ2-4
ASSPLPRLADTGELF	TRBV25-1	TRBJ2-2
ASSRSRLAGATDTQY	TRBV7-9	TRBJ2-3
ASSQESSGSFSEQF	TRBV4-3	TRBJ2-1
ASSLIAAYTGELF	TRBV28	TRBJ2-2
ASSVLGGRNEQF	TRBV7-2	TRBJ2-1
ASTMPPNNSPLH	TRBV21-1	TRBJ1-6
SGRAPGTGGGLGQY	TRBV20-1	TRBJ2-4
ASSPGQGLAGYNEQF	TRBV12-3/TRBV12-4	TRBJ2-1
ASSHRTRGKNTIY	TRBV4-2	TRBJ1-3
ASSLAGRLNTEAF	TRBV5-4	TRBJ1-1